Below are 4 T cell receptor beta chains sequenced from a single sample in a study of beta chain features in type 1 diabetes. Sequenced material consisted of expressed TCRB transcripts (all of the isolated RNA was reverse transcribed). TCRdb's copy holds only in-frame clones and misses some; the assay was immunoSEQ multiplex PCR. The table includes a few hundred thousand clones, over 12% detected once. Sequenced material: naive CD4+ T cells from blood. The receptors here all came from a woman younger than 30 in good health.

This clone was detected a few times. This chain uses TRBV14 with TRBJ2-5; 9 nucleotides align to TRBD2. CDR1 is SGHDN and CDR2 is FVKESK in the germline V gene. This CDR3 is built from 16 residues. Unmatched junction bases numbered 7, after V lost 0 bases and J lost 5 bases. The CDR3 DNA reads as TGTGCCAGCAGCCAAGATCTTCCGGCGGGGGGGGAGACCCAGTACTTC. The encoded protein is CASSQDLPAGGETQYF.

The chain employs TRBV28 and TRBJ2-2, with 10 bases aligning to TRBD1. This CDR3 is built from 17 residues. Looked up from germline, CDR1 is MDHEN and CDR2 is SYDVKM. Trimming cost V 6 bases and J 4 bases; bases outside gene matches: 11. CDR3 sequence (DNA): TGTGCCAGCAGCCCTACCCTGGGACAGGGGAGCACCGGGGAGCTGTTTTTT. It codes for CASSPTLGQGSTGELFF.

This clone was picked up a small number of times. The chain has TRBV30 and TRBJ1-1, with TRBD1 matching 12 bases. Trimming removed 2 bases from V and 10 bases from J; junction bases left unmatched: 8. CDR3 size: 14 residues. Germline-derived CDR1 and CDR2 are GTSNPN and SVGIG (reference sequence). CDR3 coding DNA: TGTGCCTGGAGTCACCGGGACAGGGGGCAGGGAGCTTTCTTT. Its translation: CAWSHRDRGQGAFF.

This clone occurred a few times. The chain uses TRBV5-4 and TRBJ2-3, with D maybe TRBD2 (6 bases). Trimming stripped 1 base from V and 4 bases from J, with 19 bases between. There are 17 residues in the CDR3. Germline V gene lookup returns CDR1 SGHNT and CDR2 YYREEE (reference sequence). The CDR3 nucleotides are TGTGCCAGCAGCTTGTCTGGACTACGTACGGGAGCAGATACGCAGTATTTT. Protein: CASSLSGLRTGADTQYF.